The T cell receptor (beta chain) under discussion was sequenced for a study of neurological immune-mediated disorders. There are 15 residues in the CDR3. V gave up 3 bases and J gave up 0 bases; unmatched junction bases: 2. Germline CDR1 MNHEY, CDR2 SMNVEV (reference sequence). This clonotype has at least ten counts. One entry per CDR3 protein, called by TCRdb with MiXCR from the 5' RACE reads. In the table there are 40,000 to 55,000 distinct CDR3 sequences, approximately 3% of which are singletons. The chain joins TRBV27 to TRBJ2-1, with 7 bases identical to TRBD1. The source is a woman aged 50 to 65 with multiple sclerosis. The sequenced sample consisted of PBMCs. This CDR3 is CASSFRQGSYNEQFF. Here the CDR3 DNA reads TGTGCCAGCAGTTTCCGACAGGGCTCCTACAATGAGCAGTTCTTC.